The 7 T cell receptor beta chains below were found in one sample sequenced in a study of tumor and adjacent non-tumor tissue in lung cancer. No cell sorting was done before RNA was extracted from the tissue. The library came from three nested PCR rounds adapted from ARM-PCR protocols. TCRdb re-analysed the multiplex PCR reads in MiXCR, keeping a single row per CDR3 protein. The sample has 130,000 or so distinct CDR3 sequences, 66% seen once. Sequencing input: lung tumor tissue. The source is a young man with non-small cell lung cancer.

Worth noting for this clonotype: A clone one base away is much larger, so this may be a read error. CDR3 nucleotide sequence: TGCAGTGCTAGAGATATGGCCCAGGGAGGCACTGGAGCTTTCTTT. As protein: CSARDMAQGGTGAFF. The rearrangement joins TRBV20-1 to TRBJ1-1; a weak D match, TRBD1 (5 bases). The CDR3 length is 15 residues. Germline CDR1 reads DFQATT; CDR2 reads SNEGSKA (reference sequence).

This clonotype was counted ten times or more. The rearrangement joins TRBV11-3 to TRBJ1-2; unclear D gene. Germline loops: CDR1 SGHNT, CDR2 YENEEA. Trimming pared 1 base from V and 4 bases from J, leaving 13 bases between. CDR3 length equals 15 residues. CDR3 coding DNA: TGTGCCAGCAGCTTAGGACCCGGGTCACCCTATGGCTACACCTTC. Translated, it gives CASSLGPGSPYGYTF.

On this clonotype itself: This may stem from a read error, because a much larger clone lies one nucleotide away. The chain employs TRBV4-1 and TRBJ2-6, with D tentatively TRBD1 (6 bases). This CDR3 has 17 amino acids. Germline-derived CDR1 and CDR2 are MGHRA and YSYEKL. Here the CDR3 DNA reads TGCTCCAGCAGCCAGGAGGACAGTCCCTCTGGGGCCAACGTCCTGACTTTC. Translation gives CSSSQEDSPSGANVLTF.

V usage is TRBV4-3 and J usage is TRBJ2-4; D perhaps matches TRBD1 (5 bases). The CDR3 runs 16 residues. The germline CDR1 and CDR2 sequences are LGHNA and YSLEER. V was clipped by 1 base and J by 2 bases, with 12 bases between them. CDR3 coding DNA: TGCGCCAGCAGCCAAGGGACAATCCCTTCCAAAAACATTCAGTACTTC. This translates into CASSQGTIPSKNIQYF.

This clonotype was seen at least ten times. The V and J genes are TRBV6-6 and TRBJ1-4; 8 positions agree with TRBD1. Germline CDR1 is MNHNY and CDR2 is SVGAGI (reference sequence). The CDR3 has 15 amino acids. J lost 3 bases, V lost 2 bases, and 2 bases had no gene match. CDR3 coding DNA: TGTGCCAGCAGTTACCAGGGGGCTGCTAATGAAAAACTGTTTTTT. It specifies CASSYQGAANEKLFF.

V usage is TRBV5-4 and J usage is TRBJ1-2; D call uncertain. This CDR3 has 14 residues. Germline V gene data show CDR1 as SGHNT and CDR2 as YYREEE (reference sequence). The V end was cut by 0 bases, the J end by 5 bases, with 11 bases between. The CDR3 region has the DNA TGTGCCAGCAGCTTGGTGTGCCCCGAATATGGCTACACCTTC. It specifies CASSLVCPEYGYTF. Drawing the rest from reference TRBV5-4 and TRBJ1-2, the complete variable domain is ETGVTQSPTHLIKTRGQQVTLRCSSQSGHNTVSWYQQALGQGPQFIFQYYREEENGRGNFPPRFSGLQFPNYSSELNVNALELDDSALYLCASSLVCPEYGYTFGSGTRLTVV.

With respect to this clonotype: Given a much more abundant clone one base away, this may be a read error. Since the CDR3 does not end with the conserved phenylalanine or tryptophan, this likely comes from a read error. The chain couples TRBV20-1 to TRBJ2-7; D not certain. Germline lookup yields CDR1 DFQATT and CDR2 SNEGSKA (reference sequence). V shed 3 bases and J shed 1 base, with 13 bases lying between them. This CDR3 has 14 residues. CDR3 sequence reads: CSARKEGTSYEQYS. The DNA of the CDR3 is TGCAGTGCTAGGAAGGAAGGCACATCCTACGAGCAGTACTCC.